The 19 T cell receptor beta chains below were found in one sample sequenced in a study of response to subunit inactivated influenza vaccine. Via MiXCR, TCRdb re-called the RT-PCR reads, giving one row per CDR3 protein. Among roughly 630,000 distinct CDR3 sequences, 11% to 15% were seen once, and the ten largest hold 7.6%. The sequenced sample was PBMCs from blood, obtained 14 days before vaccination. The source is a man aged 45-65 years who received an inactivated influenza vaccine.

The J gene is TRBJ2-3, the V gene TRBV20-1; D is uncertain. The ends were cut back, 6 bases at V and 6 bases at J, with 19 bases in the middle. From germline, CDR1 is DFQATT and CDR2 SNEGSKA (reference sequence). CDR3 length: 14 amino acids. CDR3 in amino acids: CSALQTGNRDTQYF. The CDR3 DNA reads TGCAGTGCACTCCAGACTGGGAATAGGGATACGCAGTATTTT.

The table lists this clonotype with many counts. The V and J genes are TRBV10-2 and TRBJ2-7, with 12 nucleotides matching TRBD2. Germline CDR1 reads WSHSY; CDR2 reads SAAADI. The CDR3 has 16 amino acids. V shed 7 bases and J 0 bases; nucleotides not matched to a gene: 7. Here the CDR3 DNA reads TGCGCCAGCAATGACGGACTAGCGGGGACCTCCTACGAGCAGTACTTC. This encodes CASNDGLAGTSYEQYF.

The sample holds a few counts of this clonotype. The genes are TRBV10-3 and TRBJ2-7; 11 bases align to TRBD1. This CDR3 spans 15 amino acids. The junction had 5 bases not matched to a gene; V was cut back by 3 bases and J by 4 bases. From germline, CDR1 is ENHRY and CDR2 SYGVKD. Here the CDR3 DNA reads TGTGCCATCAGTGACGGGACAGGGGGTCGATACGAGCAGTACTTC. This sequence encodes CAISDGTGGRYEQYF.

This clonotype has at least ten counts. The V call is TRBV24-1, the J call TRBJ2-1; D is unresolved. CDR1 is KGHDR and CDR2 is SFDVKD in the germline V gene. V dropped 1 base and J dropped 7 bases, with 4 bases sitting between them. The CDR3 runs to 12 residues. CDR3 protein: CATSDFWNEQFF. DNA for the CDR3: TGTGCCACCAGTGATTTTTGGAATGAGCAGTTCTTC.

The chain uses TRBV30 and TRBJ2-7; D unclear. This CDR3 has 13 residues. V shed 0 bases and J shed 3 bases, with 9 bases lying between them. Germline V gene sequence: CDR1 GTSNPN, CDR2 SVGIG (reference sequence). The chain's CDR3 is CAWSVGHLYEQYF. In DNA form, the CDR3 reads TGTGCCTGGAGTGTAGGGCACCTCTACGAGCAGTACTTC. The full variable domain, with the rest looked up from reference TRBV30 and TRBJ2-7, is SQTIHQWPATLVQPVGSPLSLECTVEGTSNPNLYWYRQAAGRGLQLLFYSVGIGQISSEVPQNLSASRPQDRQFILSSKKLLLSDSGFYLCAWSVGHLYEQYFGPGTRLTVT.

The rearrangement joins TRBV6-2 or TRBV6-3 to TRBJ2-7, with D perhaps matching TRBD2 (6 bases). The CDR3 runs 14 residues. V lost 8 bases, J lost 3 bases, and 17 bases lay in between. Germline values: CDR1 MNHEY, CDR2 SVGEGT. The CDR3 here is CASRSGDSLYEQYF. The DNA of the CDR3 is TGTGCCAGCCGGTCGGGGGACTCCCTCTACGAGCAGTACTTC.

The chain uses TRBV7-9 and TRBJ2-4; perhaps D is TRBD1 or TRBD2 (5 bases each). CDR3 length equals 17 residues. CDR1 is SEHNR and CDR2 is FQNEAQ in the germline V gene (reference sequence). Trimming left V 3 bases short and J 0 bases short, with 15 bases between. The DNA for the CDR3 is TGTGCCAGCAGCTTGGGGGAAGGATTGCTAGCCAAAAACATTCAGTACTTC. Protein sequence: CASSLGEGLLAKNIQYF.

This clonotype was counted a single time. The J gene is TRBJ2-2, the V gene TRBV5-6; 9 bases align to TRBD1. This CDR3 comprises 16 residues. With 0 bases clipped from V and 3 bases from J, the junction kept 3 bases outside the gene matches. The V gene's germline CDR1 is SGHDT and CDR2 YYEEEE. The CDR3 bases are TGTGCCAGCAGCTTGGACAGGGGGCGGGACACCGGGGAGCTGTTTTTT. This translates into CASSLDRGRDTGELFF.

V is TRBV6-5 and J is TRBJ2-7; D is unclear. Deletions cut 0 bases from V and 0 bases from J, with 18 bases between. Germline loops: CDR1 MNHEY, CDR2 SVGAGI. The length of the CDR3 is 18 residues. CDR3 sequence (DNA): TGTGCCAGCAGTTACTCCTACGAAACCCGCTATAGCTCCTACGAGCAGTACTTC. Translated, it gives CASSYSYETRYSSYEQYF.

V usage is TRBV7-8 and J usage is TRBJ2-7; weak D call: TRBD2 (6 bases). In germline, CDR1 is SGHVS, CDR2 FQNEAQ. The CDR3 sequence is 18 residues long. Trimming removed 8 bases at V and 3 bases at J, with 29 bases between. As DNA, the CDR3 is TGTGCCAGCGGGCGGGGTTCGGAGGGAGGTTATGTTGGCTACGAGCAGTACTTC. Residues: CASGRGSEGGYVGYEQYF.

This clonotype was picked up a small number of times. The gene calls are TRBV14 and TRBJ1-6; D unclear. Trimming cost V 1 base and J 7 bases, with 8 bases left between them. There are 14 residues in the CDR3. CDR1 and CDR2 (germline): SGHDN, FVKESK. CDR3 protein: CASSQVRENSPLHF. The CDR3 DNA follows: TGTGCCAGCAGCCAAGTCCGAGAGAATTCACCCCTCCACTTT.

This clonotype was seen a handful of times. V and J are TRBV5-1 and TRBJ1-1; D is undetermined. The CDR3 contains 16 residues. The germline V gene encodes CDR1 SGHRS and CDR2 YFSETQ. The ends were cut back, 0 bases at V and 0 bases at J, with 12 bases in the middle. The CDR3 loop is CASSLAGPDMNTEAFF. CDR3 nucleotide sequence: TGCGCCAGCAGCTTGGCCGGGCCAGACATGAACACTGAAGCTTTCTTT.

This clonotype was found a few times. This chain connects TRBV7-9 to TRBJ1-2; TRBD1 is a possible D gene (6 bases). V gave up 8 bases and J gave up 7 bases, with 17 bases separating them. The CDR3 contains 13 residues. Germline loops: CDR1 SEHNR, CDR2 FQNEAQ (reference sequence). For the CDR3, the DNA is TGTGCCAGCGACCCGATACAGGGAGCTGGCTACACCTTC. Its translation is CASDPIQGAGYTF.

This clonotype has more than one count but fewer than ten. CDR3 loop: CSARLTSSGTGRIYSYNEQFF. The CDR3 DNA reads as TGCAGTGCTAGATTGACCTCCTCCGGGACAGGAAGGATTTATAGCTACAATGAGCAGTTCTTC. This chain connects TRBV20-1 to TRBJ2-1, with 8 bases lining up with TRBD1. Trimming at V came to 2 bases and at J to 3 bases, leaving 24 bases not matched to a gene. The CDR3 covers 21 residues. CDR1 DFQATT and CDR2 SNEGSKA come from the germline V gene (reference sequence).

Ten or more counts support this clonotype. The gene calls are TRBV20-1 and TRBJ2-7, with 10 nucleotides matching TRBD1. Germline V lookup: CDR1 DFQATT, CDR2 SNEGSKA (reference sequence). The V and J ends lost 6 bases and 1 base, in that order; junction bases with no gene match: 6. The CDR3 spans 14 residues. The CDR3 protein is CSATDRGLSYEQYF. The DNA for the CDR3 is TGCAGTGCAACCGACAGGGGGCTTTCCTACGAGCAGTACTTC.

This clonotype was seen just once. J is TRBJ2-7 and V is TRBV30; no clear D gene. The CDR3 contains 13 residues. V was clipped by 0 bases and J by 0 bases, with 6 bases between them. CDR1 GTSNPN and CDR2 SVGIG come from the germline V gene (reference sequence). The CDR3 loop is CAWSVRSSYEQYF. CDR3 nucleotide sequence: TGTGCCTGGAGTGTACGGAGCTCCTACGAGCAGTACTTC.

This chain uses TRBV4-2 with TRBJ2-2; 7 bases match TRBD2. With 0 bases clipped from V and 6 bases from J, the junction kept 13 bases outside the gene matches. Germline V gives CDR1 LGHNA, CDR2 YNFKEQ. The CDR3 runs to 18 residues. The CDR3 protein is CASSQDVHGGVAPGELFF. DNA for the CDR3: TGTGCCAGCAGCCAAGACGTGCATGGGGGGGTAGCTCCCGGGGAGCTGTTTTTT.

This clonotype has only a few counts. The rearrangement joins TRBV20-1 to TRBJ1-4, with 7 bases identical to TRBD1. The CDR3 contains 13 residues. The V gene's germline CDR1 is DFQATT and CDR2 SNEGSKA (reference sequence). V shed 6 bases and J 4 bases; nucleotides not matched to a gene: 5. Written as DNA, the CDR3 is TGCAGTGCGGGGACAGCTAGTAATGAAAAACTGTTTTTT. Translating it yields CSAGTASNEKLFF.

This clonotype was recorded many times. This chain joins TRBV6-2 or TRBV6-3 and TRBJ2-7, with TRBD2 matching 7 bases. This CDR3 contains 13 residues. CDR1 and CDR2 from the germline V gene are MNHEY and SVGEGT. Trimming took 4 bases from V and 4 from J; bases not matched to a gene: 4. The CDR3 here is CASSLERDYEQYF. The CDR3 bases are TGTGCCAGCAGTTTGGAGCGGGATTACGAGCAGTACTTC.